These 10 T cell receptor beta chains came from one sample sequenced in a study of CD8 T cells in Susac syndrome. When the RNA was reverse transcribed, random hexamers were used with an input of roughly 0.5 to 1 ug. One entry per CDR3 protein results from TCRdb running MiXCR on the immunoSEQ multiplex PCR reads. The table lists 150,000 to 200,000 distinct CDR3 sequences, approximately 93% of them singletons. Sequencing was performed on CD4+ T cells from PBMCs. These receptors originate from a human donor with multiple sclerosis.

The chain has TRBV2 and TRBJ1-4; D is perhaps TRBD1 (6 bases). Deletions cut 5 bases from V and 11 bases from J, with 12 bases between. This CDR3 spans 12 amino acids. Germline CDR1 SNHLY, CDR2 FYNNEI. CDR3 nucleotide sequence: TGTGCCAGCAGTCCCTGGGACAACAAACTGTTTTTT. Amino acids: CASSPWDNKLFF. Combining the CDR3 with reference TRBV2 and TRBJ1-4 gives the whole variable domain EPEVTQTPSHQVTQMGQEVILRCVPISNHLYFYWYRQILGQKVEFLVSFYNNEISEKSEIFDDQFSVERPDGSNFTLKIRSTKLEDSAMYFCASSPWDNKLFFGSGTQLSVL.

This rearrangement joins TRBV3-1 to TRBJ2-1, with D perhaps matching TRBD1 (5 bases). This CDR3 spans 14 amino acids. Trimming pared 8 bases from V and 7 bases from J, leaving 18 bases between. Germline CDR1 is LGHDT and CDR2 is YNNKEL (reference sequence). CDR3 sequence reads: CASGLGRALNEQFF. CDR3 DNA: TGTGCCAGCGGCTTAGGCAGGGCTTTGAATGAGCAGTTCTTC.

V and J are TRBV20-1 and TRBJ1-1; no firm D call. Trimming removed 6 bases from V and 9 bases from J, with 11 bases in between. The CDR3 contains 10 residues. Germline V gene data show CDR1 as DFQATT and CDR2 as SNEGSKA (reference sequence). The CDR3 protein is CSACVGQAFF. Written as DNA, the CDR3 is TGCAGTGCCTGCGTCGGTCAAGCTTTCTTT.

V usage is TRBV30 and J usage is TRBJ1-1; D not certain. The CDR3 covers 11 residues. Trimming took 0 bases from V and 7 from J, leaving 6 bases between them. Germline-derived CDR1 and CDR2 are GTSNPN and SVGIG (reference sequence). This CDR3 is CAWSVRSEAFF. The CDR3 bases are TGTGCCTGGAGTGTACGCAGTGAAGCTTTCTTT.

The chain recombines TRBV10-3 with TRBJ1-1, with D maybe TRBD1 (6 bases). Germline CDR1 and CDR2: ENHRY and SYGVKD. The CDR3 consists of 13 residues. Between the trimmed V and J ends, which lost 7 bases and 6 bases, there was a span of 15 bases. In DNA form, the CDR3 reads TGTGCCATCAACGGGAATTCAGGGGCTGAAGCTTTCTTT. It specifies CAINGNSGAEAFF.

The CDR3 protein is CATSDSPQGERAGNTIYF. Here the CDR3 DNA reads TGTGCCACCAGTGATTCCCCCCAAGGGGAGAGAGCTGGAAACACCATATATTTT. The chain has TRBV24-1 and TRBJ1-3; weak D call: TRBD1 (5 bases). The V gene's germline CDR1 is KGHDR and CDR2 SFDVKD. This CDR3 has 18 residues. The V end lost 2 bases, the J end lost 2 bases, and 18 bases lay between the germline ends.

The chain has TRBV18 and TRBJ2-5; D is perhaps TRBD1 (5 bases). The CDR3 loop spans 13 amino acids. The germline V and J ends were trimmed by 2 bases and 5 bases, with 9 bases remaining between them. CDR1 is KGHSH and CDR2 is LQKENI in the germline V gene. The DNA of the CDR3 is TGTGCCAGCTCACCAAGGGGCTCGGAGACCCAGTACTTC. Its protein is CASSPRGSETQYF. The full variable domain, completed using reference TRBV18 and TRBJ2-5, is NAGVMQNPRHLVRRRGQEARLRCSPMKGHSHVYWYRQLPEEGLKFMVYLQKENIIDESGMPKERFSAEFPKEGPSILRIQQVVRGDSAAYFCASSPRGSETQYFGPGTRLLVL.

In its sample, this clonotype was seen once. V is TRBV28 and J is TRBJ2-5, with D possibly being TRBD2 (5 bases). This CDR3 comprises 15 residues. CDR1 is MDHEN, CDR2 SYDVKM, per germline. Trimming cost V 4 bases and J 4 bases, with 16 bases left between them. CDR3 amino acids: CASSSGGLGRETQYF. The CDR3 coding sequence is TGTGCCAGCAGTTCCGGCGGGTTGGGGAGAGAGACCCAGTACTTC.

This clonotype was observed a few times. The chain links TRBV5-1 to TRBJ2-7; 7 bases fit TRBD1. CDR1 and CDR2 (germline): SGHRS, YFSETQ. The length of the CDR3 is 14 residues. V lost 5 bases and J lost 5; bases outside the gene matches: 10. CDR3 residues: CASSVGLGGDEQYF. The CDR3 nucleotides are TGCGCCAGCAGTGTGGGTCTAGGGGGCGACGAGCAGTACTTC. The variable domain in full, completed from reference TRBV5-1 and TRBJ2-7, reads KAGVTQTPRYLIKTRGQQVTLSCSPISGHRSVSWYQQTPGQGLQFLFEYFSETQRNKGNFPGRFSGRQFSNSRSEMNVSTLELGDSALYLCASSVGLGGDEQYFGPGTRLTVT.

The rearrangement joins TRBV20-1 to TRBJ2-5; TRBD2 might be the D (6 bases). V was cut by 3 bases and J by 2 bases, with 22 bases left in between. The length of the CDR3 is 17 residues. Germline-derived CDR1 and CDR2 are DFQATT and SNEGSKA (reference sequence). DNA of the CDR3: TGCAGTGCTAGTGCTGAATTACCGGGACTGGTACAAGAGACCCAGTACTTC. It is translated as CSASAELPGLVQETQYF.